This T cell receptor beta chain was identified during a study of metastatic and nonmetastatic thyroid tumors. Study summary: A comparison of repertoires was made across blood and tumor or nodule tissue from malignant and benign thyroid patients.

TCRdb used MiXCR to call clones anew from the PCR reads. The sample records 91,000 or so clones, roughly 13% being singletons. Germline V gene data show CDR1 as DFQATT and CDR2 as SNEGSKA (reference sequence). The CDR3 is made up of 15 amino acids. All patients reached thyroid surgery having received no treatment beforehand. The sample holds many counts of this clone. The chain links TRBV20-1 to TRBJ1-3, with D maybe TRBD1 (6 bases). This receptor was obtained from a female donor with papillary thyroid cancer or a benign thyroid nodule (not recorded which). Some clones in this sample may be carry-over from other donors' samples. Input material: blood. The CDR3 here is CSQRGGRHSGNTIYF. The CDR3 DNA is TGCAGCCAGAGAGGGGGTAGACACTCTGGAAACACCATATATTTT.